Shown below are 2 T cell receptor beta chains from a single sample sequenced in a study of T cell repertoires in cytomegalovirus infection. One entry per CDR3 protein results from TCRdb running MiXCR on the reads. The table lists fewer than 900,000 distinct CDR3 sequences, under 35% of them singletons. Which antigens these TCRs recognize remains unknown. Sequencing was performed on cultured CD8+ T cells from PBMCs, taken from culture after CMV antigen stimulation. These receptors all stem from a human donor in good health (CMV status not recorded). Some clones in this sample may be carry-over from other donors' samples.

Only a few counts were recorded for this clonotype. This rearrangement joins TRBV7-9 to TRBJ2-1, with TRBD1 matching 8 bases. CDR1 is SEHNR and CDR2 is FQNEAQ in the germline V gene (reference sequence). J gave up 0 bases and V 5 bases, and 6 bases lay outside the gene matches. The CDR3 has 16 residues. DNA for the CDR3: TGTGCCAGCAGCCCCGCAACAGGGGGCTCCTACAATGAGCAGTTCTTC. As protein: CASSPATGGSYNEQFF.

This clonotype appeared a few times. V is TRBV7-9 and J is TRBJ2-3; D perhaps matches TRBD2 (7 bases). The V gene's germline CDR1 is SEHNR and CDR2 FQNEAQ (reference sequence). V was cut by 5 bases and J by 2 bases, with 14 bases left in between. This CDR3 is 15 amino acids long. This CDR3 is CASSVKGGITDTQYF. In nucleotides, the CDR3 is TGTGCCAGCAGCGTCAAGGGGGGGATCACAGATACGCAGTATTTT. Complete variable domain (other parts from reference TRBV7-9 and TRBJ2-3): DTGVSQNPRHKITKRGQNVTFRCDPISEHNRLYWYRQTLGQGPEFLTYFQNEAQLEKSRLLSDRFSAERPKGSFSTLEIQRTEQGDSAMYLCASSVKGGITDTQYFGPGTRLTVL.